The rows below give T cell receptor beta chains drawn from one sample of a study of control samples from healthy donors and cancer patients. This table comes from immunoSEQ multiplex PCR, and its TCRdb copy is limited to in-frame clones, with some not included. The sample holds 100,000 to 150,000 clones, 80% to 95% seen once. Sequencing used blood. The source is a man aged 18-30 years in good health. The CDR3 runs from the conserved cysteine through the conserved F or W. D genes are given only for firm matches. Size tells how often a clone was seen (once, few, many) or the class of an expanded clone, and some rows leave it out.

d_call | clone_size | j_call | v_call | cdr3_nt | cdr3_aa
NA | NA | TRBJ2-7 | TRBV11-2 | TGTGCCAGCAGCTTAGGATCGCGTAGGGACATCGAGCAGTACTTC | CASSLGSRRDIEQYF
TRBD1 | few | TRBJ1-2 | TRBV4-1 | TGCGCCAGCAGCCAAGTTCCAGGGGGTTATGGCTACACCTTC | CASSQVPGGYGYTF
NA | few | TRBJ2-1 | TRBV12-2 | TGTGCAAGTCGCTACACCATCCAGGGGCGCTCCTACAATGAGCAGTTCTTC | CASRYTIQGRSYNEQFF
NA | NA | TRBJ2-7 | TRBV5-5 | TGTGCCAGCAGCGAGGGGGGAGGGAGCTCCTACGAGCAGTACTTC | CASSEGGGSSYEQYF
NA | NA | TRBJ1-1 | TRBV4-1 | TGCGCCAGCAGCCCCCGGACAGTGAACACTGAAGCTTTCTTT | CASSPRTVNTEAFF
TRBD1 | NA | TRBJ2-7 | TRBV7-9 | TGTGCCAGCAGCCACGGGACAGCCGAGCAGTACTTC | CASSHGTAEQYF
NA | NA | TRBJ2-3 | TRBV19 | TGTGCCAGTAGTATTGGTGGGGGGAGAGCAGATACGCAGTATTTT | CASSIGGGRADTQYF
NA | NA | TRBJ1-6 | TRBV11-2 | TGTGCCAGCAGCTTAGTCCGTGGGCCTATGGGTTCACCCCTCCACTTT | CASSLVRGPMGSPLHF
TRBD2 | NA | TRBJ2-7 | TRBV10-1 | TGCGCCAGCATTCTTAGCGGGGGGATCTCCTACGAGCAGTACTTC | CASILSGGISYEQYF
NA | NA | TRBJ1-3 | TRBV9 | TGTGCCAGCAGCAAGACTCTCCCCATGCCGAATGGAAACACCATATATTTT | CASSKTLPMPNGNTIYF
NA | NA | TRBJ2-5 | TRBV7-2 | TGTGCCAGCAGCAAGGACAGCGGGGACCAGTACTTC | CASSKDSGDQYF
NA | NA | TRBJ1-2 | TRBV30 | TGTGCCTGGAGCCGGGAAAAGGAGAGAACCTTC | CAWSREKERTF
NA | NA | TRBJ2-7 | TRBV5-4 | TGTGCCAGCACCACCGGGACTTCCAGAGGGGGCGAGCAGTACTTC | CASTTGTSRGGEQYF
NA | NA | TRBJ2-7 | TRBV4-1 | TGCGCCAGCAGCCGATCGCCGGGGCCCGAGCAGTACTTC | CASSRSPGPEQYF
NA | NA | TRBJ2-7 | TRBV9 | TGTGCCAGCAGCGGCGAGCTTGGCGAGCAGTACTTC | CASSGELGEQYF
NA | once | TRBJ2-3 | TRBV5-1 | TGCGCCAGCAGCTTGGAGGGTTCCGGGGACAGCACAGATACGCAGTATTTT | CASSLEGSGDSTDTQYF
TRBD2 | NA | TRBJ2-7 | TRBV4-1 | TGCGCCAGCAGCCAAAGCCGAGCGGGGGGCTACGAGCAGTACTTC | CASSQSRAGGYEQYF
NA | NA | TRBJ1-2 | TRBV28 | TGTGCCAGCAGTACCTTTGCTTATGGCTACACCTTC | CASSTFAYGYTF
NA | NA | TRBJ1-5 | TRBV12-3/TRBV12-4 | TGTGCCAGCAGTGGTAGCAATCAGCCCCAGCATTTT | CASSGSNQPQHF
TRBD1 | few | TRBJ1-1 | TRBV3-1/TRBV3-2 | TGTGCCAGCAGCCAAGGGATGAGAGGGGGCGGAACTGAAGCTTTCTTT | CASSQGMRGGGTEAFF
NA | NA | TRBJ1-1 | TRBV28 | TGTGCCAGCAGTTTGAGCTCGCACACTGAAGCTTTCTTT | CASSLSSHTEAFF
TRBD2 | NA | TRBJ2-1 | TRBV10-1 | TGCGCCAGCAGTCCCCAGCGGGGGAATGTGAATGAGCAGTTCTTC | CASSPQRGNVNEQFF
NA | NA | TRBJ1-1 | TRBV7-2 | TGTGCCAGCAGCTTTGGGGCTGGGGGGCTGAACACTGAAGCTTTCTTT | CASSFGAGGLNTEAFF
TRBD1 | NA | TRBJ2-1 | TRBV7-9 | TGTGCCAGCAGCTCCGGACAGGCCAATGAGCAGTTCTTC | CASSSGQANEQFF
NA | NA | TRBJ1-1 | TRBV7-9 | TGTGCCAGCAGCCCCCCTTATGGGGTCACTGAAGCTTTCTTT | CASSPPYGVTEAFF
NA | NA | TRBJ2-7 | TRBV30 | TGTGCCTGGATGAAACGTACTTTCAGGGGAGGAGAGCAGTACTTC | CAWMKRTFRGGEQYF
NA | once | TRBJ1-5 | TRBV19 | TGTGCCAGTAGGATACCAGGGTATAGCAATCAGCCCCAGCATTTT | CASRIPGYSNQPQHF
NA | few | TRBJ1-2 | TRBV13 | TGTGCCAGCAGCTTGGACCGGGGACGGATAACATATGGCTACACCTTC | CASSLDRGRITYGYTF
NA | few | TRBJ2-2 | TRBV5-5 | TGTGCCAGCAGCTCGGGTACGAACACCGGGGAGCTGTTTTTT | CASSSGTNTGELFF
TRBD2 | NA | TRBJ2-1 | TRBV27 | TGTGCCAGCAGTTTCTCTAGCGGGGGCCCTTACAATGAGCAGTTCTTC | CASSFSSGGPYNEQFF
NA | few | TRBJ2-7 | TRBV23-1 | TGCGCCAGCAGTCACTACGGGACCTGGACCTACGAGCAGTACTTC | CASSHYGTWTYEQYF
TRBD2 | NA | TRBJ2-3 | TRBV7-2 | TGTGCCAGCAGCTTACTAGCGGGGCAAGATACGCAGTATTTT | CASSLLAGQDTQYF
NA | NA | TRBJ1-6 | TRBV7-9 | TGTGCCAGCAGCTTAGGAGGGGCGTCCTATAATTCACCCCTCCACTTT | CASSLGGASYNSPLHF
NA | NA | TRBJ2-7 | TRBV10-1 | TGCGCCAGCAGTGAGTCTCGGACTAACGAGCAGTACTTC | CASSESRTNEQYF
TRBD2 | NA | TRBJ2-3 | TRBV5-1 | TGCGCCAGCAGCCGCCCTAGCGGGGGGGCGGGAGATACGCAGTATTTT | CASSRPSGGAGDTQYF
NA | NA | TRBJ1-2 | TRBV12-3/TRBV12-4 | TGTGCCAGCAGTTTCCCCGGGCTATACGGCTACACCTTC | CASSFPGLYGYTF
NA | NA | TRBJ1-3 | TRBV2 | TGTGCCAGCAGAGAGGCCCGAGGCTCTGGAAACACCATATATTTT | CASREARGSGNTIYF
TRBD2 | NA | TRBJ2-3 | TRBV27 | TGTGCCAGCAGGGGGGGGACTAGCGGGTGGGGCACAGATACGCAGTATTTT | CASRGGTSGWGTDTQYF
TRBD1 | NA | TRBJ2-7 | TRBV6-5 | TGTGCCACCCTCCGGGACAGGGACTCCCACGAGCAGTACTTC | CATLRDRDSHEQYF
TRBD2 | NA | TRBJ2-3 | TRBV11-3 | TGTGCCAGCAGCTCGGGACTAGCGGGGGCAGATACGCAGTATTTT | CASSSGLAGADTQYF
TRBD2 | NA | TRBJ2-3 | TRBV3-1/TRBV3-2 | TGTGCCAGCAGCCAAGTTAAACTAGCGGGGGAAGGTCGGACAGATACGCAGTATTTT | CASSQVKLAGEGRTDTQYF
NA | NA | TRBJ1-2 | TRBV5-5 | TGTGCCAGCAGCTTGGGGGGTCCCCCCTATGGCTACACCTTC | CASSLGGPPYGYTF